Sequencing of this T cell receptor beta chain was carried out in a study of blood T cell repertoires in COVID-19 (dated by TCRdb to 2019 to 2021). Background for the entire study: Samples covering the acute and convalescent phases of COVID-19 were provided by collaborators in the United States, Italy and Spain. The material from the prospective study consisted of cDNA or gDNA derived from T cells, B-cell-depleted T cells, or PBMCs. Subjects who had been exposed to COVID-19, were actively infected with it, or had recovered from it provided the deeply sampled blood TCRbeta repertoires that made up the dataset. The repertoires were released in a freely available public database meant as a resource for research on the immune response to SARS-CoV-2. The samples were drawn from two sources: the first 160 participants of the ongoing ImmuneRACE study, and 1,000 to 1,500 subjects contributed by 6 global collaborators. Sample metadata almost always included a de-identified subject ID, COVID-19 status, age in years and sex. HLA class I and class II types, where available, came from metadata supplied by the sample provider rather than from assay-based typing.

TCRbeta CDR3 regions were amplified from genomic DNA by means of the immunoSEQ Assay, a bias-controlled multiplex PCR. The published analysis was carried out like this. Within the assay, amplification of reference gene primers was used to estimate how many nucleated cells each sample contained. To quantify the absolute abundance of each unique TCRbeta CDR3 rearrangement, sequence reads were collapsed and filtered. For each sample, productive Simpson clonality was calculated as the square root of Simpson's diversity index across productive rearrangements. TCRdb re-hosts the immuneACCESS table, in-frame sequences only. Its copies lack some clones; in the studies checked, an unresolved V gene accounts for under half of them, and the cause for the rest is not known. The V and J calls and clone size are taken from that table; D and trimming were inferred from the DNA. This sample lists about 120,000 clones; approximately 80% were detected once. The ten largest account for 7.9% of the sample.

Regarding this clone: No cognate antigen has been identified for it. Base quality data are lacking; no much larger clone is found one base away.

V trim: 0 bases; J trim: 7 bases; unmatched bases: 3. Taken from cysteine to phenylalanine, the CDR3 has 14 residues. The read is trimmed to its CDR3 DNA, 42 bases read in frame from base 1. CDR1 and CDR2 (LGHDT, YNNKEL) derive from the germline V gene (reference sequence). Each collaborating institution followed its own protocols to collect whole blood in K2EDTA tubes. For TCRbeta analysis, collaborators shipped samples as frozen whole blood, isolated PBMCs, or DNA extracted from either of those sample types. Study-wide findings and limitations: Clinical and demographic metadata were provided uncurated, with the amount varying by source and participant.

The clonotype comes from a human donor in a cohort sampled during active COVID-19. Material: peripheral blood. The chain is encoded by TRBV3-1 (or the pseudogene TRBV3-2) joined to TRBJ2-7; 10 nucleotides in the junction match TRBD2. DNA sequence: TGTGCCAGCAGCCAAGAACTAGCGGGAAGGGAGCAGTACTTC. It is translated as CASSQELAGREQYF.